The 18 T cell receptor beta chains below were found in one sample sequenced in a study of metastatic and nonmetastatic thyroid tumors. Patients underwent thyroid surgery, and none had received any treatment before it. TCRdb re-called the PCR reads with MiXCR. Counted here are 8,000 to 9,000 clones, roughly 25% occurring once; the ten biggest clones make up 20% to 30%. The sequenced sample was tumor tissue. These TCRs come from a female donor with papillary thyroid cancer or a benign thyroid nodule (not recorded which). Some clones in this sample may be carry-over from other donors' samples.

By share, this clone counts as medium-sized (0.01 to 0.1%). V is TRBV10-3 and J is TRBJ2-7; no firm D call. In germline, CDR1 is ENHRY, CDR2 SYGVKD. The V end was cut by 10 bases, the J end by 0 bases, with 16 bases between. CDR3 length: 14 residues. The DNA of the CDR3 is TGTGCCACCTCCTTAGACCGCACCTCCTACGAGCAGTACTTC. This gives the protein CATSLDRTSYEQYF.

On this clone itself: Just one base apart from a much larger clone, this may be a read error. In DNA, the CDR3 is TGTGCCAGCAGCCCCAATCCAGCGGACTCTCAAGCTTTCTTT. Translation gives CASSPNPADSQAFF. This chain uses TRBV7-6 with TRBJ1-1; D not resolved. This CDR3 has 14 residues. V gave up 5 bases and J gave up 9 bases, with 19 bases separating them. The germline V gene has CDR1 SGHVS and CDR2 FNYEAQ.

The CDR3 DNA reads TGTGCCAGCAGCTTAGCGGGAGGGAAGACAGATACGCAGTATTTT. Residues: CASSLAGGKTDTQYF. This chain links TRBV7-3 with TRBJ2-3, with 9 bases lining up with TRBD2. Germline V gives CDR1 SGHTA, CDR2 FQGTGA. The CDR3 runs to 15 residues. The V segment lost 2 bases and the J segment 3 bases; nucleotides outside the gene matches: 3.

The CDR3 loop is CSAIQGGQPQHF. The CDR3 DNA is TGCAGTGCTATACAGGGCGGACAGCCCCAGCATTTT. The rearrangement uses TRBV20-1 and TRBJ1-5, with a weak D call TRBD1 (6 bases). Per the germline V gene, CDR1 is DFQATT and CDR2 is SNEGSKA (reference sequence). CDR3 length: 12 amino acids. Trimming pared 4 bases from V and 7 bases from J, leaving 11 bases between.

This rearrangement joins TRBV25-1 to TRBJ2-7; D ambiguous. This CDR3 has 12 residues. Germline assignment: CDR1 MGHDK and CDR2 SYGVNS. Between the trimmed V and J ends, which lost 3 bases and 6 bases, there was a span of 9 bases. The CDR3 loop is CASSETPSEQYF. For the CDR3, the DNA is TGTGCCAGCAGTGAGACGCCTTCCGAGCAGTACTTC.

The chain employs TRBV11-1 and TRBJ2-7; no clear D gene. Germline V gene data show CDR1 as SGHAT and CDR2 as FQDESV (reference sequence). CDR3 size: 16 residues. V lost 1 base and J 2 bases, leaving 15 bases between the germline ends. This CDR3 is CASSLEYSLHPYEQYF. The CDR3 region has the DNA TGTGCCAGCAGCTTAGAGTACAGCCTCCACCCCTACGAGCAGTACTTC.

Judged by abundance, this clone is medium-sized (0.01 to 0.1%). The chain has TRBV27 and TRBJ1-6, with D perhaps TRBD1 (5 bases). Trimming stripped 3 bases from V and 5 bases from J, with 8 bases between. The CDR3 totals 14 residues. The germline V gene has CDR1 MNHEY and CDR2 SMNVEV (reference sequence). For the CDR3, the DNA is TGTGCCAGCAGTTTTAACAGGAATAATTCACCCCTCCACTTT. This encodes CASSFNRNNSPLHF.

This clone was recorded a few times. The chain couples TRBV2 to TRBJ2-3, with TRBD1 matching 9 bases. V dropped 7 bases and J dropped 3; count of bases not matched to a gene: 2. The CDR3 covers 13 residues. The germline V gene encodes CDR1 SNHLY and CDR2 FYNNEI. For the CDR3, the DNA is TGTGCCAGCACTGGGACAGGGACAGATACGCAGTATTTT. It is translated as CASTGTGTDTQYF.

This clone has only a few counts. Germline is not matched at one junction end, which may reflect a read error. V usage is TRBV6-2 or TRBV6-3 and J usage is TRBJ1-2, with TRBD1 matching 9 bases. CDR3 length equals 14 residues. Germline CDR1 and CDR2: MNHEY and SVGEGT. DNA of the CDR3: TGTGCCAGCAGTCTTGACAGGGGGAACTACGGCTACACCTTC. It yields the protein CASSLDRGNYGYTF.

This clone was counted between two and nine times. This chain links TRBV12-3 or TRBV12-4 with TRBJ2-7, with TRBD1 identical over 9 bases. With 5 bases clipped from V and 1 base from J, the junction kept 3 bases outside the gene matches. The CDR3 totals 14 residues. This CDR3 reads CASSRTGASYEQYF. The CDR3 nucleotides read TGTGCCAGCAGTAGGACAGGGGCATCCTACGAGCAGTACTTC.

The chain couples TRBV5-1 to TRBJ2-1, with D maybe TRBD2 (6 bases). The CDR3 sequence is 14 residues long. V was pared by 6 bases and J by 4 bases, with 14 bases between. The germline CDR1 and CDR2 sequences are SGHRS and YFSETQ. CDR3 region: CASKVAGQYNEQFF. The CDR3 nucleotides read TGCGCCAGCAAGGTTGCGGGGCAATACAATGAGCAGTTCTTC.

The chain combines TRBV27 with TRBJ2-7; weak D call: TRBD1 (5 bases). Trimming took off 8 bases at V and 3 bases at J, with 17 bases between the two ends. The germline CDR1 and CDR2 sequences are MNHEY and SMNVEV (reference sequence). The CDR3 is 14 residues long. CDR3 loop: CASLPSPRDYEQYF. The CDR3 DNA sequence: TGTGCCAGCCTTCCGTCCCCCAGGGACTACGAGCAGTACTTC.

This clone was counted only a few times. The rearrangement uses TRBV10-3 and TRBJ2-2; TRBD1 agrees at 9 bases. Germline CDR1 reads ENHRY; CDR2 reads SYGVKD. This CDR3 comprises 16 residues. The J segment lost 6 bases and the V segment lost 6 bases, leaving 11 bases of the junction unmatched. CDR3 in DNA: TGTGCCATCAGCGGCGGAGGGACAGGGACTTCCGGGGAGCTGTTTTTT. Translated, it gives CAISGGGTGTSGELFF.

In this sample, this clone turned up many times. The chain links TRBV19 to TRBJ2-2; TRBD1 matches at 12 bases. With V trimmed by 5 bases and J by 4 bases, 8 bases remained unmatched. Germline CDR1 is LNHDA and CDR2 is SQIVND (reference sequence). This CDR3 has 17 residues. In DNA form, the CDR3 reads TGTGCCAGTAGTCATCCCGGGACAGGGGGCCGCACCGGGGAGCTGTTTTTT. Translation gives CASSHPGTGGRTGELFF.

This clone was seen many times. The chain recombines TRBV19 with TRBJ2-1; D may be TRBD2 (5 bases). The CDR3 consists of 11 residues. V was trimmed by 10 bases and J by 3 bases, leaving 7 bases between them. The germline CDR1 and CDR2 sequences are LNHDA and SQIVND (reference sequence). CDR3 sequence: CATSGYNEQFF. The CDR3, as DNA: TGTGCCACCAGCGGCTACAATGAGCAGTTCTTC.

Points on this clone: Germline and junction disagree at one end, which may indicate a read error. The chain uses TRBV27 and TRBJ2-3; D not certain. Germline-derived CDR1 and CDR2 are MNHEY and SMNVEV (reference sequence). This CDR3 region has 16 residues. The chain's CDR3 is CACSLSERLFSDTPYF. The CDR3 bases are TGTGCCTGCAGTTTAAGTGAGCGACTGTTCTCAGATACGCCGTATTTT.

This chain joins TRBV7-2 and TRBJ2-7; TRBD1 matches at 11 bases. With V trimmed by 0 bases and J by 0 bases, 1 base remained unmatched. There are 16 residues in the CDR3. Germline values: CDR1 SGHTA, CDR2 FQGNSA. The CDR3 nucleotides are TGTGCCAGCAGCTTAGCTGGGACAGGGGGCTCCTACGAGCAGTACTTC. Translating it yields CASSLAGTGGSYEQYF.

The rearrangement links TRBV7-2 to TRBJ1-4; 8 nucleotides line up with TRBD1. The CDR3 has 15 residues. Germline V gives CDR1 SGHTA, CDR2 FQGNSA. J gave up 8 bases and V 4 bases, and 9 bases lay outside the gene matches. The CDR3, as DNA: TGTGCCAGCAGCTCCCCGGACAGGGATAAAGAAAAACTGTTTTTT. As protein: CASSSPDRDKEKLFF.